The rows below give T cell receptor beta chains drawn from one sample of a study of control samples from healthy donors and cancer patients. The table came from immunoSEQ multiplex PCR; TCRdb's copy has only in-frame clones and leaves some out. Counted here are fewer than 40,000 clones, approximately 95% occurring once; the ten biggest clones make up 1.7%. The sequenced sample consisted of PBMCs. Every receptor here comes from a man aged 40-55 years with colorectal cancer. The CDR3 runs from the conserved cysteine through the conserved F or W. Each record gives: V gene, J gene, clone size, CDR3 length, D gene, CDR3 DNA, CDR3 protein. A D gene is named only where the DNA matches it firmly. Clone size is stated in some rows and not others, as once, few, many or a class when expanded.

V gene: TRBV19
J gene: TRBJ2-5
clone size: .
CDR3 length: 13
D gene: TRBD2
CDR3 DNA: TGTGCCACTACTAGCGGGCCACGAGAGACCCAGTACTTC
CDR3 protein: CATTSGPRETQYF

V gene: TRBV6-6
J gene: TRBJ2-4
clone size: .
CDR3 length: 14
D gene: .
CDR3 DNA: TGTGCCAGCACTACCGGAACATCCAAAAACATTCAGTACTTC
CDR3 protein: CASTTGTSKNIQYF

V gene: TRBV18
J gene: TRBJ1-2
clone size: .
CDR3 length: 12
D gene: .
CDR3 DNA: TGTGCCAGCTCTTGGGAATCCTATGGCTACACCTTC
CDR3 protein: CASSWESYGYTF

V gene: TRBV6-5
J gene: TRBJ1-4
clone size: once
CDR3 length: 15
D gene: .
CDR3 DNA: TGTGCCAGCATCCGACAGGCCAGGGGCGGTGAAAAACTGTTTTTT
CDR3 protein: CASIRQARGGEKLFF

V gene: TRBV24-1
J gene: TRBJ2-1
clone size: .
CDR3 length: 13
D gene: .
CDR3 DNA: TGTGCCACCAGTGAGGGCAGGTACAATGAGCAGTTCTTC
CDR3 protein: CATSEGRYNEQFF

V gene: TRBV3-1/TRBV3-2
J gene: TRBJ2-7
clone size: .
CDR3 length: 14
D gene: .
CDR3 DNA: TGTGCCAGCAGCCAGTCTACAGTAAGTTACGAGCAGTACTTC
CDR3 protein: CASSQSTVSYEQYF

V gene: TRBV5-4
J gene: TRBJ1-3
clone size: .
CDR3 length: 13
D gene: .
CDR3 DNA: TGTGCCGGAGGGGATGGGATCGGAAACACCATATATTTT
CDR3 protein: CAGGDGIGNTIYF

V gene: TRBV7-9
J gene: TRBJ1-2
clone size: .
CDR3 length: 16
D gene: TRBD1
CDR3 DNA: TGTGCCAGCAGCTCAGGGGACAGGGGGCGCTATTCTGGCTACACCTTC
CDR3 protein: CASSSGDRGRYSGYTF

V gene: TRBV2
J gene: TRBJ2-2
clone size: .
CDR3 length: 14
D gene: TRBD1
CDR3 DNA: TGTGCCATCCTTCAGGGGGCGGACACCGGGGAGCTGTTTTTT
CDR3 protein: CAILQGADTGELFF

V gene: TRBV2
J gene: TRBJ1-1
clone size: .
CDR3 length: 10
D gene: .
CDR3 DNA: TGTGCCCTCGGGCCCACTGAAGCTTTCTTT
CDR3 protein: CALGPTEAFF

V gene: TRBV7-9
J gene: TRBJ1-6
clone size: .
CDR3 length: 16
D gene: .
CDR3 DNA: TGTGCCAGCAGCTTAGCGCGGAGCTCCTATAATTCACCCCTCCACTTT
CDR3 protein: CASSLARSSYNSPLHF

V gene: TRBV19
J gene: TRBJ2-5
clone size: .
CDR3 length: 16
D gene: TRBD2
CDR3 DNA: TGTGCCAGTAGTCTTACTAGCGGGGGGGGACAAGAGACCCAGTACTTC
CDR3 protein: CASSLTSGGGQETQYF

V gene: TRBV14
J gene: TRBJ1-6
clone size: .
CDR3 length: 14
D gene: .
CDR3 DNA: TGTGCCAGCAGCCAGCAGGGAGGTCGGTCACCCCTCCACTTT
CDR3 protein: CASSQQGGRSPLHF

V gene: TRBV18
J gene: TRBJ2-2
clone size: .
CDR3 length: 13
D gene: TRBD1
CDR3 DNA: TGTGCCAGTTCTACAGGGGACACCGGGGAGCTGTTTTTT
CDR3 protein: CASSTGDTGELFF

V gene: TRBV27
J gene: TRBJ1-1
clone size: .
CDR3 length: 18
D gene: TRBD1
CDR3 DNA: TGTGCCAGCAGTTTAACCACCGGGACAGGGGGCGCGTCCACTGAAGCTTTCTTT
CDR3 protein: CASSLTTGTGGASTEAFF

V gene: TRBV5-1
J gene: TRBJ2-3
clone size: once
CDR3 length: 14
D gene: TRBD2
CDR3 DNA: TGCGCCAGCAGCGATAGCGGGGGGTCAGATACGCAGTATTTT
CDR3 protein: CASSDSGGSDTQYF

V gene: TRBV5-1
J gene: TRBJ1-1
clone size: .
CDR3 length: 12
D gene: .
CDR3 DNA: TGCGCCAGCAGCTCTGGTATTACTGAAGCTTTCTTT
CDR3 protein: CASSSGITEAFF

V gene: TRBV5-1
J gene: TRBJ1-4
clone size: .
CDR3 length: 17
D gene: TRBD1
CDR3 DNA: TGCGCCAGCAGCCTGGGAATACAGGGGGGAACTAATGAAAAACTGTTTTTT
CDR3 protein: CASSLGIQGGTNEKLFF

V gene: TRBV7-9
J gene: TRBJ1-3
clone size: .
CDR3 length: 14
D gene: .
CDR3 DNA: TGTGCCAGTATAACGCCTTCCTCTGGAAACACCATATATTTT
CDR3 protein: CASITPSSGNTIYF

V gene: TRBV6-5
J gene: TRBJ1-2
clone size: .
CDR3 length: 13
D gene: .
CDR3 DNA: TGTGCCAGCAGACCCACTGACAGCTATGGCTACACCTTC
CDR3 protein: CASRPTDSYGYTF

V gene: TRBV18
J gene: TRBJ2-1
clone size: .
CDR3 length: 16
D gene: TRBD2
CDR3 DNA: TGTGCCAGCTCACCAACGGCGGGGGGATTCTACAATGAGCAGTTCTTC
CDR3 protein: CASSPTAGGFYNEQFF

V gene: TRBV6-5
J gene: TRBJ2-7
clone size: few
CDR3 length: 11
D gene: .
CDR3 DNA: TGTGCCAGCAACAGGGTTCGTGAGCAGTACTTC
CDR3 protein: CASNRVREQYF

V gene: TRBV19
J gene: TRBJ1-1
clone size: .
CDR3 length: 14
D gene: TRBD1
CDR3 DNA: TGTGCCAGTAGTTTACAGGGGGCTATGGGAGAAGCTTTCTTT
CDR3 protein: CASSLQGAMGEAFF

V gene: TRBV4-3
J gene: TRBJ1-6
clone size: .
CDR3 length: 15
D gene: .
CDR3 DNA: TGCGCCAGCAGCCTACAGGGAGATGGGAATTCACCCCTCCACTTT
CDR3 protein: CASSLQGDGNSPLHF

V gene: TRBV12-3/TRBV12-4
J gene: TRBJ1-5
clone size: .
CDR3 length: 13
D gene: .
CDR3 DNA: TGTGCCAGCAGTTTAAAGGGAAGACAGCCCCAGCATTTT
CDR3 protein: CASSLKGRQPQHF